What follows describes a single TCR beta chain. This receptor's antigen is unknown. Qualities for individual bases were not recorded, and no much larger clone is one base off. This record comes from a study of technical replicates of blood from a few donors (dated by TCRdb to the late 2010s). The germline V gene (reference sequence) provides CDR1 DFQATT and CDR2 SNEGSKA. The CDR3, from cysteine to phenylalanine, totals 11 residues. The retained sequence is limited to the CDR3, 33 bases, with the frame set at the first base. V is pared back by 3 bases and J by 3 bases, with 5 bases lying between the germline termini. Libraries came from the immunoSEQ multiplex PCR assay. Held by TCRdb, this immuneACCESS table contains in-frame sequences only and omits some clones. Under half of the omission traces to an unresolved V gene where checked; the cause of the rest is unknown. The sample includes about 14,000 clones, with almost 85% observed a single time. The ten most abundant clones make up about 10% of the sample.

The clonotype originates from a human donor in good health. This receptor chain uses TRBV20-1 and TRBJ2-5, with no confident D gene call. The sample consisted of PBMCs. The CDR3 reads as follows: CSARAEETQYF. The sequenced DNA: TGCAGTGCTAGGGCTGAAGAGACCCAGTACTTC.